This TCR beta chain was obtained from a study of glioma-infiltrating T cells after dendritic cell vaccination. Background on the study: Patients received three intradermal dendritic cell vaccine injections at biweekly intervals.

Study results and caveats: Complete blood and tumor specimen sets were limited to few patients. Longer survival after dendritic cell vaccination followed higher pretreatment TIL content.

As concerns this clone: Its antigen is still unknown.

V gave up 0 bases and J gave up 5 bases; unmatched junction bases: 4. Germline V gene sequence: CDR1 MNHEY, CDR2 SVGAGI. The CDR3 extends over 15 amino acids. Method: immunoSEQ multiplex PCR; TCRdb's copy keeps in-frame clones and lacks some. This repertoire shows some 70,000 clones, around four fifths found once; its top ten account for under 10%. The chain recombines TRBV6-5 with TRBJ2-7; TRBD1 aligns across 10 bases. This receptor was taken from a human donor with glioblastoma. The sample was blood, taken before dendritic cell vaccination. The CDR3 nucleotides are TGTGCCAGCAGTTACTCGCGGACAGGGGGAAACGAGCAGTACTTC. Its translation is CASSYSRTGGNEQYF.